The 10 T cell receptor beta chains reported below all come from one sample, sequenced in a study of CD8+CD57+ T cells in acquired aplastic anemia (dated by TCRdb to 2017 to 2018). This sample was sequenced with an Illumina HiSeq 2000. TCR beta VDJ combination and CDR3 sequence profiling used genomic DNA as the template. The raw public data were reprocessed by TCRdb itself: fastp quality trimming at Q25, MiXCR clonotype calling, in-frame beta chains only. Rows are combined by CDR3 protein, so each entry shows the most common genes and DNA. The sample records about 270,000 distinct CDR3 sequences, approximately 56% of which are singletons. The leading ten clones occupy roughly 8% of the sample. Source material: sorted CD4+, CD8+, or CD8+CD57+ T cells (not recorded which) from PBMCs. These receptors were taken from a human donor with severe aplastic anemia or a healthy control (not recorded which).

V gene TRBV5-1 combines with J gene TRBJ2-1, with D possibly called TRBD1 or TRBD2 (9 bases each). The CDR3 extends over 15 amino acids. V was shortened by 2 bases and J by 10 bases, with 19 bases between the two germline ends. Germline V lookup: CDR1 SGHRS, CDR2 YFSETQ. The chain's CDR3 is CASSFTGGAGGEQFF. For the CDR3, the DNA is TGCGCCAGCAGCTTTACAGGGGGCGCGGGAGGGGAGCAGTTCTTC.

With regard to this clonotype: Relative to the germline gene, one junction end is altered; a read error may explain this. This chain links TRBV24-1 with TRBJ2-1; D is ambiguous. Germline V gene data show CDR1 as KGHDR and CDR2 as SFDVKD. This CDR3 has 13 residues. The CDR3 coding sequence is TGTGCCACCAGTGGTTTGGTTGTCGGTGAGCAGTTCTTC. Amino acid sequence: CATSGLVVGEQFF.

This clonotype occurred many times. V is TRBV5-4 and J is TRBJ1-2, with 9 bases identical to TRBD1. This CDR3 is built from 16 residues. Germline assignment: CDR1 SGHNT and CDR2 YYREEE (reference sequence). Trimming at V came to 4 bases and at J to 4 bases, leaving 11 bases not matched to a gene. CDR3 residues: CASSADRGSLGYGYTF. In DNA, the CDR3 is TGTGCCAGCAGCGCGGACAGGGGATCATTGGGCTATGGCTACACCTTC.

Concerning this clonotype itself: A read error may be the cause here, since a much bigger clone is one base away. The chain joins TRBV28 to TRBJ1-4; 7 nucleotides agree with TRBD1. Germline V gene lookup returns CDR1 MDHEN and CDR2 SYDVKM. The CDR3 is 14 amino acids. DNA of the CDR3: TGTGCCAGCGACACGACAGGGTCAGTTGAAGAACTGTTTTTT. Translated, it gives CASDTTGSVEELFF.

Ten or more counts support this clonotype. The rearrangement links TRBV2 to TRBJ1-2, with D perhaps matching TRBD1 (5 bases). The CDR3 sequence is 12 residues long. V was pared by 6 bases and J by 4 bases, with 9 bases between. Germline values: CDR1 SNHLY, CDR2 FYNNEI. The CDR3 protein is CASRAGLYGYTF. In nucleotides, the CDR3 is TGTGCCAGCAGGGCGGGGCTCTATGGCTACACCTTC. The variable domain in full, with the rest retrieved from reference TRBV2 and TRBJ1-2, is EPEVTQTPSHQVTQMGQEVILRCVPISNHLYFYWYRQILGQKVEFLVSFYNNEISEKSEIFDDQFSVERPDGSNFTLKIRSTKLEDSAMYFCASRAGLYGYTFGSGTRLTVV.

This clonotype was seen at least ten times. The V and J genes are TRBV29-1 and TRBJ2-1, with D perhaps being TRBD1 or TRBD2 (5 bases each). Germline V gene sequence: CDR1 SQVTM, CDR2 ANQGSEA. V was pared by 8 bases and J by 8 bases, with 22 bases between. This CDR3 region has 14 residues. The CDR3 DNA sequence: TGCAGCTTCTATATATCTTGGGGCGGGCATGAGCAGTTCTTC. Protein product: CSFYISWGGHEQFF.

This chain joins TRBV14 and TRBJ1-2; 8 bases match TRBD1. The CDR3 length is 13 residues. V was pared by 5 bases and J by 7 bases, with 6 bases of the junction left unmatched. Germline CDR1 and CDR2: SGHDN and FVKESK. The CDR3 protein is CASSVDDRGGYTF. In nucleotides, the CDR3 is TGTGCCAGCAGCGTAGATGACAGGGGTGGCTACACCTTC.

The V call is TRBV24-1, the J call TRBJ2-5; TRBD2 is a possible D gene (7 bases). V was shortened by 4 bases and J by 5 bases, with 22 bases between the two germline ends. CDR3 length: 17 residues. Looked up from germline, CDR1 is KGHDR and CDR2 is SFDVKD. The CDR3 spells CATSDAGRLQGYETQYF. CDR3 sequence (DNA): TGTGCCACCAGTGACGCCGGGAGGTTGCAGGGGTACGAGACCCAGTACTTC.

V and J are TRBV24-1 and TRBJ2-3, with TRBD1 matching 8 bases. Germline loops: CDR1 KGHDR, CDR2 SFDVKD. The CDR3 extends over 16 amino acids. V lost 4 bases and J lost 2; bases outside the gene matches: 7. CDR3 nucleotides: TGTGCCACCAGTGACCGCAGGGGGCGCCCCACAGATACGCAGTATTTT. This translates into CATSDRRGRPTDTQYF.

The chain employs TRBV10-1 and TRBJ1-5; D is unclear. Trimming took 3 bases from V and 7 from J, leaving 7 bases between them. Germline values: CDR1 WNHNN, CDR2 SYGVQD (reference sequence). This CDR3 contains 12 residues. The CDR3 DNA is TGCGCCAGCAGTGACGAGATCCAGCCCCAGCATTTT. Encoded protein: CASSDEIQPQHF.